This TCR beta chain was identified in a study of response to subunit inactivated influenza vaccine. A single record per CDR3 protein comes from TCRdb applying MiXCR to the RT-PCR reads. The repertoire holds under 850,000 distinct CDR3 sequences, with less than 20% as singletons. Concerning this clonotype: The target antigen is unknown.

Whole-study results and caveats: Authors proposed each seasonal influenza vaccination draws in few new T cells.

This specimen consisted of PBMCs from blood, obtained about 5 days after vaccination. This receptor was identified in a man aged 45-60 years who received an inactivated influenza vaccine.

CDR3 in amino acids: CASAIRVRQGYNEQFF. The DNA for the CDR3 is TGTGCCAGCGCAATTCGGGTTCGTCAGGGCTACAATGAGCAGTTCTTC. The chain is built from TRBV27 and TRBJ2-1; tentative D call: TRBD1 (5 bases). Germline CDR1 reads MNHEY; CDR2 reads SMNVEV (reference sequence). V shed 8 bases and J shed 3 bases, with 20 bases lying between them. The CDR3 sequence is 16 residues long.